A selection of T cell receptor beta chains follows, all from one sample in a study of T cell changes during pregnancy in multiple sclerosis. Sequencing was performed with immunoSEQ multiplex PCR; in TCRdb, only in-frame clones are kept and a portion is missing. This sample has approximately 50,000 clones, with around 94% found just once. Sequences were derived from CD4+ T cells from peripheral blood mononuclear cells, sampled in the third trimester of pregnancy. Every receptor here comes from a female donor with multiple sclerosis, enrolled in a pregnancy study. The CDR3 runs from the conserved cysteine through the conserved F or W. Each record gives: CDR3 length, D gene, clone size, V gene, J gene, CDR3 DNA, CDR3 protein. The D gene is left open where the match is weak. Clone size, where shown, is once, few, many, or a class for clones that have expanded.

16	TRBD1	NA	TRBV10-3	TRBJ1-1	TGTGCCATCAGCTCGGGACAGGGGGGAAAGAACACTGAAGCTTTCTTT	CAISSGQGGKNTEAFF
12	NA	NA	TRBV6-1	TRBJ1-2	TGTGCCGGACAAACAGGGACCGGCGGCTACACCTTC	CAGQTGTGGYTF
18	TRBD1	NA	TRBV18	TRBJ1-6	TGTGCCAGCTCACAAACGACAGGGCTTGGATCCTATAATTCACCCCTCCACTTT	CASSQTTGLGSYNSPLHF
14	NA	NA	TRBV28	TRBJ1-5	TGTGCCAGCAGTCCCGCAGGCCGTAATCAGCCCCAGCATTTT	CASSPAGRNQPQHF
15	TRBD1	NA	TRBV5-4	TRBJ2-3	TGTGCCAGCAGCTTGGGTCAGGGGGCAACAGATACGCAGTATTTT	CASSLGQGATDTQYF
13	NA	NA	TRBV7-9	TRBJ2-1	TGTGCCAGCAGCCGGGACTCTACGATAGAGCAGTTCTTC	CASSRDSTIEQFF
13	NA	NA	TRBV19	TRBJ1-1	TGTGCCAGTAGTATTCTAGCGAACACTGAAGCTTTCTTT	CASSILANTEAFF
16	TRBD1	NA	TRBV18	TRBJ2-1	TGTGCCAGCTCCCAGGCGAGCGGACAGGTGTACAATGAGCAGTTCTTC	CASSQASGQVYNEQFF
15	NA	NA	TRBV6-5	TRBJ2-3	TGTGCCAGCCAGGGGACCCAAGCGAACACAGATACGCAGTATTTT	CASQGTQANTDTQYF
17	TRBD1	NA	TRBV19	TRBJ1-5	TGTGCCAGTAGTATCTCTCTGGGACAGGTTCTCAATCAGCCCCAGCATTTT	CASSISLGQVLNQPQHF
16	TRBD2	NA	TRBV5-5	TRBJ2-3	TGTGCCAGCAGCGAGAGCGGGAGCGTAAGATTAGATACGCAGTATTTT	CASSESGSVRLDTQYF
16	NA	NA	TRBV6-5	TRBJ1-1	TGTGCCAGCAGTTACCTAACTACAGGGCGGAACACTGAAGCTTTCTTT	CASSYLTTGRNTEAFF
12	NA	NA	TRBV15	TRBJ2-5	TGTGCCACCAGCGGCGGCGAGCGGACCCAGTACTTC	CATSGGERTQYF
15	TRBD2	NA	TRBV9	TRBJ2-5	TGTGCCAGCAGCCCGGGGACTAGCGGGCCGGAGACCCAGTACTTC	CASSPGTSGPETQYF
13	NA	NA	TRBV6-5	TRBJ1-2	TGTGCCAGCAGTTACGGCAGGGTCTATGGCTACACCTTC	CASSYGRVYGYTF
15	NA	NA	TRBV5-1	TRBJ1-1	TGCGCCAGCAGCTTGGGAGGCCGAAGCTACACTGAAGCTTTCTTT	CASSLGGRSYTEAFF
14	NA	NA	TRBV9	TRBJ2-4	TGTGCCAGCAGCGTAGGGCTAGCCAAAAACATTCAGTACTTC	CASSVGLAKNIQYF
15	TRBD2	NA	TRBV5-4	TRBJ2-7	TGTGCCAGCAGCTTGGCCGGGACTATACACTACGAGCAGTACTTC	CASSLAGTIHYEQYF
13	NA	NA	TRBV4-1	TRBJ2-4	TGCGCCAGCAGCCTGCCTGACAGGTCCCCAGAGTACTTC	CASSLPDRSPEYF
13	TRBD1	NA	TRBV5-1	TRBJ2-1	TGCGCCAGCAGACGGACAGGGTATGTTGAGCAGTTCTTC	CASRRTGYVEQFF
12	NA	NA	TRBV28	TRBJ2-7	TGTGCCAGCAGTTTACCGGGCTACGAGCAGTACTTC	CASSLPGYEQYF
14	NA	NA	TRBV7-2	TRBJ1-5	TGTGCCAGCAGCTTAGATCGACTAAATCAGCCCCAGCATTTT	CASSLDRLNQPQHF
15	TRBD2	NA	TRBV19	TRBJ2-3	TGTGCCAGTAGTATCACAGCGGGGGAGAGGGATACGCAGTATTTT	CASSITAGERDTQYF
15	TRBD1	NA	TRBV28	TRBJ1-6	TGTGCCAGCAGCTTATCCGGACAGGGGAGTTCACCCCTCCACTTT	CASSLSGQGSSPLHF
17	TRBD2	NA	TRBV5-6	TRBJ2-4	TGTGCCAGCAGCTTGGTCGGGGGGACTTTAGCCAAAAACATTCAGTACTTC	CASSLVGGTLAKNIQYF
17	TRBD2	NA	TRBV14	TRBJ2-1	TGTGCCAGCAGCCTTCCCAAAGGACTAGCGGGGGATCTTGAGCAGTTCTTC	CASSLPKGLAGDLEQFF
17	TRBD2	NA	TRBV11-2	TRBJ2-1	TGTGCCAGCAGCAGCACTAGCGGGAGGACCACCTACAATGAGCAGTTCTTC	CASSSTSGRTTYNEQFF
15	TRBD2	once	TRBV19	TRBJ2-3	TGTGCCAGTATCGCGACTAGCGGGAAGGCAGATACGCAGTATTTT	CASIATSGKADTQYF
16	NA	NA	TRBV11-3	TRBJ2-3	TGTGCCAGCAGCTTAGGGGGGGACCTGGCTGTAGATACGCAGTATTTT	CASSLGGDLAVDTQYF
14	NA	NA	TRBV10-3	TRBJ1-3	TGTGCCATCACCAAGGGGGGGGAAGGAAACACCATATATTTT	CAITKGGEGNTIYF
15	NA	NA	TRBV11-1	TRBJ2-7	TGTGCCAGCAGCTTAACACGACCAGGGAAGTACGAGCAGTACTTC	CASSLTRPGKYEQYF
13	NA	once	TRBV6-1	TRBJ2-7	TGTGCCAGCAGGGCAACAGTATCCTACGAGCAGTACTTC	CASRATVSYEQYF
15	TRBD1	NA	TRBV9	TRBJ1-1	TGTGCCAGCAGCGTAGAGAACAGGGGGAACACTGAAGCTTTCTTT	CASSVENRGNTEAFF
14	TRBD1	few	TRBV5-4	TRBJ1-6	TGTGCCAGCAGCTCCGGGACAGAGGCTTCACCCCTCCACTTT	CASSSGTEASPLHF
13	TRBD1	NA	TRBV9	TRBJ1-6	TGTGCCAGCAGCGTAGAGGGGGCACGTCCCCTCCACTTT	CASSVEGARPLHF
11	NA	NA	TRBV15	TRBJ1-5	TGTGCCACCAGCACAGGTAGGTCCCAGCATTTT	CATSTGRSQHF
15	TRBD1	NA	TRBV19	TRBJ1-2	TGTGCCAGTATCGCCGGGACAGGGGGGCCCTATGGCTACACCTTC	CASIAGTGGPYGYTF
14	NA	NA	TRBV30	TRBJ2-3	TGTGCCTGGAGTGTGGGCGTGCCCACAGATACGCAGTATTTT	CAWSVGVPTDTQYF
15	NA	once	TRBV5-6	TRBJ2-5	TGTGCCAGCAGCCTCTCTCCTTGGGGGGATTCGACCCAGTACTTC	CASSLSPWGDSTQYF
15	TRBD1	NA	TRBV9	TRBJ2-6	TGTGCCAGCAGAGGGACAGTCTCTGGGGCCAACGTCCTGACTTTC	CASRGTVSGANVLTF
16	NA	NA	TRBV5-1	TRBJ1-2	TGCGCCAGCAGCTCCCTACCCGGGACAAGTCACTATGGCTACACCTTC	CASSSLPGTSHYGYTF
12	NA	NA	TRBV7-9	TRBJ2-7	TGTGCCAGCAGCCCCGCCGGACACCCGTTGTACTTC	CASSPAGHPLYF
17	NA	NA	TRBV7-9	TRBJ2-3	TGTGCCAGCAGCCACCCAACCTCAGGGATTCGCACAGATACGCAGTATTTT	CASSHPTSGIRTDTQYF
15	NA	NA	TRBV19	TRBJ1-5	TGTGCCAGTAGTGCGGGACGGATTCCTAATCAGCCCCAGCATTTT	CASSAGRIPNQPQHF
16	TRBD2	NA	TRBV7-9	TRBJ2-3	TGTGCCAGCAGCTTAGCGACTAGCGGGGGCACAGATACGCAGTATTTT	CASSLATSGGTDTQYF
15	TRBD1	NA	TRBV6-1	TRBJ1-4	TGTGCCAGCAGTGTCCTGGGACAGGCAACCCAAAAACTGTTTTTT	CASSVLGQATQKLFF
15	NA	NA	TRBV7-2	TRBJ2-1	TGTGCCAGCAGCCCCCCGGGTAAAACAATCAATGAGCAGTTCTTC	CASSPPGKTINEQFF
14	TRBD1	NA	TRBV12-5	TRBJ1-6	TGTGCTAGTGGTTTGGGACAGGGTAATTCACCCCTCCACTTT	CASGLGQGNSPLHF
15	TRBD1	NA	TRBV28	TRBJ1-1	TGTGCCAGCTCCGGGATGGGACAGGGGAACACTGAAGCTTTCTTT	CASSGMGQGNTEAFF
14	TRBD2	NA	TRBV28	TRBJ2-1	TGTGCCAGCAGTTTTAGCCACCCTAGCGGTGAGCAGTTCTTC	CASSFSHPSGEQFF
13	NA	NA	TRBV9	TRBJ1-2	TGTGCCAGCAGCGCCGGGGGTTCCTATGGCTACACCTTC	CASSAGGSYGYTF